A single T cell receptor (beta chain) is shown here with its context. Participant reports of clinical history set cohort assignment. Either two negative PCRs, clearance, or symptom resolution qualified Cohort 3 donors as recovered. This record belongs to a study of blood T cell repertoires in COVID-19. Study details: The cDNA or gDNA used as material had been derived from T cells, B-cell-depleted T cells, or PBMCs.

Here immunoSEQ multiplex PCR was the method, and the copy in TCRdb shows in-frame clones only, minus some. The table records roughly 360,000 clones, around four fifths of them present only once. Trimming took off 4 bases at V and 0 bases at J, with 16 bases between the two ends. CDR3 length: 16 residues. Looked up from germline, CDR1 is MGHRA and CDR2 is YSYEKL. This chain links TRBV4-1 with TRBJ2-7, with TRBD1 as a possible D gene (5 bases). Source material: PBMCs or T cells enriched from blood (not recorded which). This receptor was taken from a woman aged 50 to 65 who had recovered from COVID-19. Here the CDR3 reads CASSPAPGAASYEQYF. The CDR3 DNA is TGCGCCAGCAGCCCTGCCCCTGGGGCGGCCTCCTACGAGCAGTACTTC.